Below, one TCR beta chain is given with its context. Its target is not known. Germline V gene data show CDR1 as MDHEN and CDR2 as SYDVKM. The ends lost 3 bases at V and 10 bases at J; junction bases unmatched: 2. The CDR3 loop spans 14 amino acids. This specimen belongs to a study of cytomegalovirus exposure and HLA in healthy donors. Overall study findings and caveats: An analysis done earlier found most TCR beta V segments productive about 87% or about 30% of the time. A few chains tied to CMV proved CMV antigen-specific in vitro.

It was with 60 Vbeta and 13 Jbeta primers that the PCR ran. The method was immunoSEQ multiplex PCR; TCRdb's version includes in-frame clones alone and lacks a portion of them. This sample yields a few hundred thousand clones, of which 80% to 95% are seen a single time; about 1.5% belongs to the top ten. Donors had nominal health at sampling but likely had unrecorded immune exposures. The genes are TRBV28 and TRBJ1-6, with 11 bases aligning to TRBD1. Sequencing input: PBMCs. The TCR comes from a girl aged 2-10 years in good health and CMV-seronegative. CDR3 DNA: TGTGCCAGCAGTTTGGACAGGGGGCGCTCACCCCTCCACTTT. Amino acids: CASSLDRGRSPLHF.